This T cell receptor beta chain was sequenced for a study of T cells in Graves' hyperthyroidism and ophthalmopathy. Regions amplified from RNA transcripts were the TCR beta CDR3 regions. First-round RT-PCR of the TCR CDR3 relied on the HTBI primer set. TCRdb analysed the multiplex PCR reads with MiXCR anew, one entry per CDR3 protein. Among fewer than 110,000 distinct CDR3 sequences listed, about half were seen once. Germline V lookup: CDR1 SGHTA, CDR2 FQGNSA. The CDR3 length is 13 residues. Details on this clonotype: The conserved closing phenylalanine or tryptophan is absent in this CDR3, likely reflecting a read error.

Source material: blood. V and J are TRBV7-2 and TRBJ2-7; D gene ambiguous. The clonotype was recovered from a middle-aged man with Graves' hyperthyroidism. This chain's CDR3 is CASSLGPAYGQYL. The DNA of the CDR3 is TGTGCCAGCAGCTTAGGGCCAGCCTACGGGCAGTACCTC.